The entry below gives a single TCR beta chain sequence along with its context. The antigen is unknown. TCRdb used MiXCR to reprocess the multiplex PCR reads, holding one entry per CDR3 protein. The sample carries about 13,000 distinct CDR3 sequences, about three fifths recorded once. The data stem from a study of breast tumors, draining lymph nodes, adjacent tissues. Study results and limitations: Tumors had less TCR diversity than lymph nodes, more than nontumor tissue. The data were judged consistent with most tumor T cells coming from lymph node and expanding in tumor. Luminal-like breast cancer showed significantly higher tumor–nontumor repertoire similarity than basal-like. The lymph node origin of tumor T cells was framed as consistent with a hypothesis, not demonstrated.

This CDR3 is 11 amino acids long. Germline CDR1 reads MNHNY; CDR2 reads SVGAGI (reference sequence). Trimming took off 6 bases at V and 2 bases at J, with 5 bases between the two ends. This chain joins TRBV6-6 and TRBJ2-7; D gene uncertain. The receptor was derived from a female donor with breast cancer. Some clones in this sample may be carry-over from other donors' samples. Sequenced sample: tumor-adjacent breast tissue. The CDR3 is CASSTTYEQYF. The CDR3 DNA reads TGTGCCAGCAGCACAACCTACGAGCAGTACTTC.